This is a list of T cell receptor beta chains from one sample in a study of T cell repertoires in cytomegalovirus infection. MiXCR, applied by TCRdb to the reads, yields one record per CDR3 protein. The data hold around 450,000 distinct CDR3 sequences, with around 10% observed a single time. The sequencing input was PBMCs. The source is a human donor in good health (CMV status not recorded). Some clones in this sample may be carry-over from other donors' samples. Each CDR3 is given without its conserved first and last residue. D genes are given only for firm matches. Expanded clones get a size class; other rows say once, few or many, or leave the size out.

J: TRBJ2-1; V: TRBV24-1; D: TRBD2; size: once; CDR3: ATSSAAAGAYNEQF
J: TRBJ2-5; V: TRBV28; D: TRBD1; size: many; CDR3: ASSSPGQGFRRETQY
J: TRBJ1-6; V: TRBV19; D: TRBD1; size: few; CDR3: ASSRGDRINSPLH
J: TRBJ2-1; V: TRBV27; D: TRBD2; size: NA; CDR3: ASRTLAGAHPLYNEQF
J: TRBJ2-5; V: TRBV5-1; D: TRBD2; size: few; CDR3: ASSLGLAGGPETQY
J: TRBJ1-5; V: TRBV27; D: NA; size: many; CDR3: ASSDSYEGNQPQH
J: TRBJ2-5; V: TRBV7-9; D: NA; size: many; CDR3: ASSPGYDKDVGETQY
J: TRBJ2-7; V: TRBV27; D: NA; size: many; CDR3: ASSNWVGGSEQY
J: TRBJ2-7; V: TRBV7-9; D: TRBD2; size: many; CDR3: ASSGGLSNYEQY
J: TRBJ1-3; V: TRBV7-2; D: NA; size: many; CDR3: ASSFQTGNTIY
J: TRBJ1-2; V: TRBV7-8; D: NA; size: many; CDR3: ASSLGGALYGYT
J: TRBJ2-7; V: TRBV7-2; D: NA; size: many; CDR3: ASSKTYEQY
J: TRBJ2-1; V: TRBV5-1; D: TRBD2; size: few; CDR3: ASSLPLLAVHNEQF
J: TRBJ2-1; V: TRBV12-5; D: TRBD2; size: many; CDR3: ASGETSGGLRKINEQF
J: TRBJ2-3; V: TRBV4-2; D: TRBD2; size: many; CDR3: ASSQVWTSGSGTDTQY
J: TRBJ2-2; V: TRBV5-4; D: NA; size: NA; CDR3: ASSLTIAATGELF
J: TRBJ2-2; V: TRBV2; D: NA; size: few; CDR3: ASSERTPGDTGELF
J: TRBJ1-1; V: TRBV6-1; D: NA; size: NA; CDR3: ASSEGRWEAF
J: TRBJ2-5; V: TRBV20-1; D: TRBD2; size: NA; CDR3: SASPALGTSGRAGETQY
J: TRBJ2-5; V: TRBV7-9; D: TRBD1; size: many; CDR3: ASSLGNRGFQETQY
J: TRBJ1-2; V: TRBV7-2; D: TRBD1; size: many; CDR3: ASSLDPGGALEGYT
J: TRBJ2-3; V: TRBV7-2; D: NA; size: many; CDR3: ASSLSVQATNTQY
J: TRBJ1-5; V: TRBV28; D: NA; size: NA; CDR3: AAWGRGREQPQH
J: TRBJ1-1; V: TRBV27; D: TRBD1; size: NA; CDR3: ASSFQSGGPVRAF
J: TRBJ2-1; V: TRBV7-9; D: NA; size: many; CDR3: ASSLLSDEQF
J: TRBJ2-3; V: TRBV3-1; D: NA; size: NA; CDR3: ASSPLAGTTDTQY
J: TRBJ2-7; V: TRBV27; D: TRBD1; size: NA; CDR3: ASSTYRGSSYEQY
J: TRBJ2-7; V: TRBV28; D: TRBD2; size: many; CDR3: ASSPREGRDSYEQY
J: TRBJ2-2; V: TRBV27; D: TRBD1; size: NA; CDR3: ASSPWTGNTGELF
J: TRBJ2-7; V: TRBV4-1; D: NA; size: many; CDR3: ASSQEGTVQLYEQY
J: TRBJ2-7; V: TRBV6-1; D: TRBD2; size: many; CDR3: ATLGGYISYEQY
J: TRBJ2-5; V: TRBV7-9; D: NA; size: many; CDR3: ASSFIKETQY
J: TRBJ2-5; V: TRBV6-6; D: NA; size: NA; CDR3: ASIQRLETQY
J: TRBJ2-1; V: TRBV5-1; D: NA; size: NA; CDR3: ASRPSAGIRQF
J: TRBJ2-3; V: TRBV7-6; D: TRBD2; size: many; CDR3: ASSSRLAGDDTQY
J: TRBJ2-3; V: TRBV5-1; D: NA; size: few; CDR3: ASYLEGTDTQY
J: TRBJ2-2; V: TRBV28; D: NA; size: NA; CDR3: ASRVTIGDTGELF
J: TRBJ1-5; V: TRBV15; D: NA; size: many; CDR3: ATSRVPESNQPQH
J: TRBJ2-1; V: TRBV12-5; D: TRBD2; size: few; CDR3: ASGLGLVGGGYEQF
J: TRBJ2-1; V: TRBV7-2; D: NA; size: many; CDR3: ASSLGAGHPGEQF
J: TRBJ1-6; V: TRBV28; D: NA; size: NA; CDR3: ASSLSLVNSPLH
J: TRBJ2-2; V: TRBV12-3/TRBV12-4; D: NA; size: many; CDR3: ASSLRRDTGELF
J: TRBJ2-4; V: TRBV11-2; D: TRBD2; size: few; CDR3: ASSLGSGGLKNIQY
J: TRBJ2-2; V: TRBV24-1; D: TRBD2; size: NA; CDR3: ATSDFWGRDTGELF
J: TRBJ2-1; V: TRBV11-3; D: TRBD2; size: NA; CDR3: ASSRGGDNEQF
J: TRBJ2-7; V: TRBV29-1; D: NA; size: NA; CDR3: NVEGGGDRFYEQY
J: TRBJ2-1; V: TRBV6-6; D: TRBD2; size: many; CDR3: ASSHPTSGRNEQF
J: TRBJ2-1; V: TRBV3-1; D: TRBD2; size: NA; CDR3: ASRLGLAGGNEQF